This TCR beta chain was sequenced in a study of blood T cell repertoires in COVID-19. This CDR3 contains 13 residues. Germline-derived CDR1 and CDR2 are SGHDN and FVKESK. The V end lost 7 bases, the J end lost 0 bases, and 7 bases lay between the germline ends. Method: immunoSEQ multiplex PCR; TCRdb's copy keeps in-frame clones and lacks some. The table has approximately 68,000 clones, around 87% seen once. Sequencing used peripheral blood. The source of this sequence is a man in his fifties or sixties with active COVID-19. The chain couples TRBV14 to TRBJ1-3, with unresolved D. The CDR3 loop is CASTESSGNTIYF. The DNA for the CDR3 is TGTGCCAGCACGGAGAGCTCTGGAAACACCATATATTTT.